Listed below are T cell receptor beta chains from one sample, sequenced in a study of cytomegalovirus exposure and HLA in healthy donors. Clones were read by immunoSEQ multiplex PCR, and TCRdb kept only the in-frame ones, dropping some. The sample yields fewer than 150,000 clones, over 65% seen once. The sample taken for sequencing was PBMCs. Source of these receptors: a woman in her thirties or forties in good health and CMV-seropositive. Each CDR3 is given with its conserved first and last residue. D genes are given only for firm matches. The size entry is marked missing in some rows and otherwise reads once, few, many or a size class.

TRBV27	TRBJ1-5	15	TRBD1	NA	CASSLTGFSGQPQHF	TGTGCCAGCAGTTTGACAGGGTTTTCGGGTCAGCCCCAGCATTTT
TRBV7-2	TRBJ2-5	16	TRBD2	NA	CASSTSTSGTQETQYF	TGTGCCAGCAGCACTTCGACTAGCGGGACACAAGAGACCCAGTACTTC
TRBV5-1	TRBJ1-2	13	TRBD1	NA	CASSSGQGRGYTF	TGCGCCAGCAGCTCCGGACAGGGGCGCGGCTACACCTTC
TRBV7-3	TRBJ2-2	17	NA	NA	CASSSTGGVANTGELFF	TGTGCCAGCAGCTCCACAGGGGGGGTCGCGAACACCGGGGAGCTGTTTTTT
TRBV6-5	TRBJ1-3	15	NA	NA	CASSPTSVSGNTIYF	TGTGCCAGCAGTCCCACAAGTGTCTCTGGAAACACCATATATTTT
TRBV6-1	TRBJ1-1	11	TRBD1	few	CASSEDRGAFF	TGTGCCAGCAGTGAAGACAGGGGAGCTTTCTTT
TRBV4-2	TRBJ2-2	16	TRBD2	NA	CASSQEGGGRTGELFF	TGTGCCAGCAGCCAGGAGGGCGGGGGGCGGACCGGGGAGCTGTTTTTT
TRBV9	TRBJ2-7	17	TRBD2	NA	CASSVGPLAGDFYEQYF	TGTGCCAGCAGCGTAGGACCCCTAGCGGGGGATTTCTACGAGCAGTACTTC
TRBV19	TRBJ1-4	14	NA	NA	CASSRRATNEKLFF	TGTGCCAGTAGCCGGCGGGCAACTAATGAAAAACTGTTTTTT
TRBV9	TRBJ1-4	15	TRBD1	NA	CASSDQPGGNEKLFF	TGTGCCAGCAGCGACCAACCAGGGGGAAATGAAAAACTGTTTTTT
TRBV7-6	TRBJ2-1	15	NA	NA	CASSSGREIDNEQFF	TGTGCCAGCAGCTCGGGCAGGGAAATCGACAATGAGCAGTTCTTC
TRBV5-1	TRBJ2-1	15	NA	NA	CASSLYRPYGDEQFF	TGCGCCAGCAGCTTGTATCGCCCTTACGGGGATGAGCAGTTCTTC
TRBV4-2	TRBJ2-3	16	TRBD1	once	CASSPPGQGASDTQYF	TGTGCCAGCAGCCCCCCGGGACAGGGGGCTTCAGATACGCAGTATTTT
TRBV19	TRBJ1-1	13	TRBD1	NA	CASRTGGRTEAFF	TGTGCCAGTAGGACAGGGGGCCGGACTGAAGCTTTCTTT
TRBV6-1	TRBJ1-5	14	TRBD1	few	CASSETGAHQPQHF	TGTGCCAGCAGTGAGACAGGGGCCCATCAGCCCCAGCATTTT
TRBV7-9	TRBJ1-3	15	NA	NA	CASSRDILSGNTIYF	TGTGCCAGCAGCCGGGACATCCTCTCTGGAAACACCATATATTTT
TRBV2	TRBJ1-4	12	NA	few	CASSGEIEKLFF	TGTGCCAGCAGTGGTGAGATTGAAAAACTGTTTTTT
TRBV6-4	TRBJ1-1	15	NA	NA	CASSGGQAGDTEAFF	TGTGCCAGCAGTGGGGGTCAGGCAGGGGACACTGAAGCTTTCTTT